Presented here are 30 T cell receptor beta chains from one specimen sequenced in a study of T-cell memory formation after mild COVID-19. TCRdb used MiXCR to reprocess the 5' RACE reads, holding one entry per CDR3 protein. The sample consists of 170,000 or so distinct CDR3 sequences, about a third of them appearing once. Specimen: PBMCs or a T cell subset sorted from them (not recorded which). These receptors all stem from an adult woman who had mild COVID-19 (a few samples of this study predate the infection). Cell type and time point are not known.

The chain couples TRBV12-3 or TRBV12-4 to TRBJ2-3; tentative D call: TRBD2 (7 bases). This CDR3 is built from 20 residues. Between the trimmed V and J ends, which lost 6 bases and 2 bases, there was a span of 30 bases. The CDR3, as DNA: TGTGCCAGCAGACCGAGGGGGAGGGGTTTGATGCGCCCTTACACAGATACGCAGTATTTT. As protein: CASRPRGRGLMRPYTDTQYF.

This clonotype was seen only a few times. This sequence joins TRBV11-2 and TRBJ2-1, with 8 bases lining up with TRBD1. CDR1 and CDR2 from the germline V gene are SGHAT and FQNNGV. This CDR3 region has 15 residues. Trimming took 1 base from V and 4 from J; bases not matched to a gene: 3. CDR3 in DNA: TGTGCCAGCAGCTTAGTCAGGGGGCGATACAATGAGCAGTTCTTC. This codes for CASSLVRGRYNEQFF.

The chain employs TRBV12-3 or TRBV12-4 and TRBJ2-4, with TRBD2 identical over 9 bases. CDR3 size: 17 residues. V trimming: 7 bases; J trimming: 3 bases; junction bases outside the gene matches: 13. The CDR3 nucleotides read TGTGCCAGCATCCTCGGGACTAGCCTCTCGAGCAAAAACATTCAGTACTTC. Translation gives CASILGTSLSSKNIQYF.

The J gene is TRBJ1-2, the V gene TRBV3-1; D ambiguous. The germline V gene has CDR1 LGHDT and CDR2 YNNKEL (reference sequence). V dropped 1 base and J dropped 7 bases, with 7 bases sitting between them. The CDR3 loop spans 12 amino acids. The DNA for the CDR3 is TGTGCCAGCAGCCAAGCAAGGGCTGGCTACACCTTC. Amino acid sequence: CASSQARAGYTF.

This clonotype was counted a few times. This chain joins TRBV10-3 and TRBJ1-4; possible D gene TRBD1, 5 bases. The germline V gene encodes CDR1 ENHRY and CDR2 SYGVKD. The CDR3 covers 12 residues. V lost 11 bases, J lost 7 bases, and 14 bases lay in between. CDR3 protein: CASGTLGEKLFF. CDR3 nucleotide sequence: TGTGCCTCTGGGACTCTCGGTGAAAAACTGTTTTTT.

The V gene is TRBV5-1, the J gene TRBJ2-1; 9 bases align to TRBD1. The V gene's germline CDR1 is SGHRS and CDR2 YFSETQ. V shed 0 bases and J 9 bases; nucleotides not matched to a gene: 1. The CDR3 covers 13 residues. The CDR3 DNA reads TGCGCCAGCAGCTTGGGACAGGGGGGTGAGCAGTTCTTC. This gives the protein CASSLGQGGEQFF.

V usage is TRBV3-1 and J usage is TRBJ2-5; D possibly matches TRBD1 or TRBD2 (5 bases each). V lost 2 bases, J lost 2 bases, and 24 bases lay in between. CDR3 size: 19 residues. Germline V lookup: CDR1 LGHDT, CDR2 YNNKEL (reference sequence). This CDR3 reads CASSQNRHPRGLGQETQYF. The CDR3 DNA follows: TGTGCCAGCAGCCAAAATCGTCATCCCCGGGGCCTAGGGCAAGAGACCCAGTACTTC.

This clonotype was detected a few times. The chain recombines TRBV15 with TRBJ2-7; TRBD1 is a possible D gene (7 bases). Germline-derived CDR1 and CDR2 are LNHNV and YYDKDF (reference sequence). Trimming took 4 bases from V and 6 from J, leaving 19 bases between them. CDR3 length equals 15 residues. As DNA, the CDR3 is TGTGCCACCAGCATGCCAGGGGGGCTGACGGGCGAGCAGTACTTC. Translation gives CATSMPGGLTGEQYF.

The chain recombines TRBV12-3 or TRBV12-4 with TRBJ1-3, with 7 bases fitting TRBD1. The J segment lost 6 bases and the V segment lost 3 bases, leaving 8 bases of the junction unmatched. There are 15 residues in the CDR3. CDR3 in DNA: TGTGCCAGCAGTTTCGGGACAGCGGAGGCAAACACCATATATTTT. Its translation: CASSFGTAEANTIYF.

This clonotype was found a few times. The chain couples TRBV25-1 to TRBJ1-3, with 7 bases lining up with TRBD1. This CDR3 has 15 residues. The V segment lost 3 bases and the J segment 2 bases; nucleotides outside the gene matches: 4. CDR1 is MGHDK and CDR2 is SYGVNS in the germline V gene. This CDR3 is CASSDPTGTGNTIYF. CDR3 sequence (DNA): TGTGCCAGCAGTGACCCGACAGGGACTGGAAACACCATATATTTT.

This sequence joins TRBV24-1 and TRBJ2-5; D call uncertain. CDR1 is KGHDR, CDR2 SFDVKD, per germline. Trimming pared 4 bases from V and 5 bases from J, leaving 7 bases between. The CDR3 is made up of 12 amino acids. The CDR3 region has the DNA TGTGCCACCAGTGACATTGAGGAGACCCAGTACTTC. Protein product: CATSDIEETQYF.

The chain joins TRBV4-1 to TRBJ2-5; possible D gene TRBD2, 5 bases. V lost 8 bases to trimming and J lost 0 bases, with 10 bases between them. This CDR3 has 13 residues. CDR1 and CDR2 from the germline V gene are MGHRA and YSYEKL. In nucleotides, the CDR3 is TGCGCCAGCTCAGCCGGGGACCAAGAGACCCAGTACTTC. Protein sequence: CASSAGDQETQYF.

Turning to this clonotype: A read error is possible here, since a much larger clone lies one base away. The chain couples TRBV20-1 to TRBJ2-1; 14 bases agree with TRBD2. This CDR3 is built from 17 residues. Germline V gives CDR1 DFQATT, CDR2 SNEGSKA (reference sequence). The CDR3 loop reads CSGMGLAGAVSHNEQFF. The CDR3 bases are TGCAGTGGCATGGGACTAGCGGGAGCAGTCTCCCACAATGAGCAGTTCTTC.

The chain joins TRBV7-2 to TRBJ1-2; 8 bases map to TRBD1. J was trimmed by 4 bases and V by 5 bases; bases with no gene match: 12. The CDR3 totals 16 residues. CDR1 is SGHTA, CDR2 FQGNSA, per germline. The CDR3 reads CASSKDSGGVSYGYTF. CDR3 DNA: TGTGCCAGCAGCAAAGACTCAGGGGGCGTGAGCTATGGCTACACCTTC.

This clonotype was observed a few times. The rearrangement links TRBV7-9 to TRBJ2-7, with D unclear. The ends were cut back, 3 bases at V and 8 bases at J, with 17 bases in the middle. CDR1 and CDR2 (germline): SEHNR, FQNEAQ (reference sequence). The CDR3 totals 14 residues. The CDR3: CASSFLQSAGQQYF. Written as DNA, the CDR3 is TGTGCCAGCAGCTTCCTACAGAGCGCCGGGCAGCAGTACTTC.

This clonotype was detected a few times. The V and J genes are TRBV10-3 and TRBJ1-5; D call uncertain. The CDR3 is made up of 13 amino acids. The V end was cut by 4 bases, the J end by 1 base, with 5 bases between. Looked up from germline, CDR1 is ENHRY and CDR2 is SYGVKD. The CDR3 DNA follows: TGTGCCATCAGTGCCGGCAGCAATCAGCCCCAGCATTTT. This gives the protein CAISAGSNQPQHF.

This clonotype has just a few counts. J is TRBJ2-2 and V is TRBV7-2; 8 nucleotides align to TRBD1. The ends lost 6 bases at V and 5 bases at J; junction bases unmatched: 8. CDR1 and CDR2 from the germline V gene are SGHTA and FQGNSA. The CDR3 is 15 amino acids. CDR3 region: CASRTGTGVTGELFF. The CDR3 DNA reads TGTGCCAGCAGGACCGGGACAGGAGTGACCGGGGAGCTGTTTTTT.

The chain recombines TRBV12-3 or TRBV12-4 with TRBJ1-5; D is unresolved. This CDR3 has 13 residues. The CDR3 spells CASGSIFNQPQHF. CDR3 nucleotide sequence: TGTGCTTCTGGCAGTATTTTCAATCAGCCCCAGCATTTT.

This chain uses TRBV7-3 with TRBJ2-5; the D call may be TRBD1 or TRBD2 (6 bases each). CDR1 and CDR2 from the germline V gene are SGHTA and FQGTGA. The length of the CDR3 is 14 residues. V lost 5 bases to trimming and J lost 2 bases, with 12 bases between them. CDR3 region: CASSPQGGQETQYF. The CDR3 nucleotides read TGTGCCAGCAGCCCCCAAGGGGGGCAAGAGACCCAGTACTTC.

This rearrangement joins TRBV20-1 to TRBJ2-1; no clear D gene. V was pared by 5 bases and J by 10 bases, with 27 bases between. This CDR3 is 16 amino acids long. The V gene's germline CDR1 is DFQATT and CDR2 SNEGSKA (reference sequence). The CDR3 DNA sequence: TGCAGTGCTGGCTGGGAAGTGGGGTTAGCAGAGAGGGAGCAGTTCTTC. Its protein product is CSAGWEVGLAEREQFF.

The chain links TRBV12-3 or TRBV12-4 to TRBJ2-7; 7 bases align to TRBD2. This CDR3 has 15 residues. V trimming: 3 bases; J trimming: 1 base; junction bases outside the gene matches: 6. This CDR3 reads CASSLGGGPSYEQYF. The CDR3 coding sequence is TGTGCCAGCAGTTTGGGGGGAGGGCCTTCCTACGAGCAGTACTTC.

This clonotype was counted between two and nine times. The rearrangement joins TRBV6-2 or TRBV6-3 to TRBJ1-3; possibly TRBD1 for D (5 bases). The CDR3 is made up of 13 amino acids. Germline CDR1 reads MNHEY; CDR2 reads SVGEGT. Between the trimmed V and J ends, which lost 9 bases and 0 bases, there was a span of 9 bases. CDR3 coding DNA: TGTGCCAGTGGGGCAAGCTCTGGAAACACCATATATTTT. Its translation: CASGASSGNTIYF.

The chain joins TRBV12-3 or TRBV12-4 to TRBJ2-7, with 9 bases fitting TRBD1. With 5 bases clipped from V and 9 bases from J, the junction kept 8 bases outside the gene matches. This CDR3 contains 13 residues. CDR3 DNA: TGTGCCAGCAGTGTCGGGACAGGGTTAGGGCAGTACTTC. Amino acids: CASSVGTGLGQYF.

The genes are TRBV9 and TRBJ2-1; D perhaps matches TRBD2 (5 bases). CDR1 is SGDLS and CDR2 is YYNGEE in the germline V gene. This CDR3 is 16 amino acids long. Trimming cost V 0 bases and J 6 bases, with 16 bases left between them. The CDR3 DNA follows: TGTGCCAGCAGCGTAGGACTCCGCCCGGGGATCAATGAGCAGTTCTTC. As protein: CASSVGLRPGINEQFF.

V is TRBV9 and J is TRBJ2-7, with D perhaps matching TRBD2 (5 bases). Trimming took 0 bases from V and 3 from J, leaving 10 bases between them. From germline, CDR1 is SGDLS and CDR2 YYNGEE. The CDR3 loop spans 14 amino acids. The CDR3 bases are TGTGCCAGCAGCGTAGGGGGAGACGGCTACGAGCAGTACTTC. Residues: CASSVGGDGYEQYF.

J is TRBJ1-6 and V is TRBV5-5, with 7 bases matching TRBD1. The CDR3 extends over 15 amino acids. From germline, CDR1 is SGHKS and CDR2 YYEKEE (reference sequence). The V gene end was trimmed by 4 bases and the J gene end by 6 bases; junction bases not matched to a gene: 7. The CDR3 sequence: CASSPGTEINSPLHF. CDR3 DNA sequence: TGTGCCAGCAGCCCCGGGACAGAGATTAATTCACCCCTCCACTTT.

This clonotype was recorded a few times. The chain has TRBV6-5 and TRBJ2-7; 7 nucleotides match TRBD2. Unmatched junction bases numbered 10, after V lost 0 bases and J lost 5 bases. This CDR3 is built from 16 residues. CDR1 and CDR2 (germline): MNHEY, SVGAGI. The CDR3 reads CASSYSDLREFHEQYF. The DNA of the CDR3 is TGTGCCAGCAGTTACTCGGATCTGCGGGAGTTCCACGAGCAGTACTTC.

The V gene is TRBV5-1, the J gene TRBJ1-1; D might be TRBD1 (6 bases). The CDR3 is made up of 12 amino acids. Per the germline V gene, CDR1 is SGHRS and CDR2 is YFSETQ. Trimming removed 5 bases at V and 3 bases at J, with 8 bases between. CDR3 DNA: TGCGCCAGCAGTTCAGGGGACACTGAAGCTTTCTTT. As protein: CASSSGDTEAFF.

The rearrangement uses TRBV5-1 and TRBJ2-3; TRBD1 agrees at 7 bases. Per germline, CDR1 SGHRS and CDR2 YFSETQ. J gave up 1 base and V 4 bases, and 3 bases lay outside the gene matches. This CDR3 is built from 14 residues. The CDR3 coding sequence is TGCGCCAGCAGCACGCAGGGGGGCACAGATACGCAGTATTTT. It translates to CASSTQGGTDTQYF.

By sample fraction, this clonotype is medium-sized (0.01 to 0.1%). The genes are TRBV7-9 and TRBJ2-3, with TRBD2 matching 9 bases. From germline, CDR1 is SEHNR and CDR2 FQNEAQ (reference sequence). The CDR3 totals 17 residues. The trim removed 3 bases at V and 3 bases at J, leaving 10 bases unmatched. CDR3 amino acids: CASSLGSSGSRTDTQYF. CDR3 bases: TGTGCCAGCAGCTTGGGGAGTAGCGGGAGTAGGACAGATACGCAGTATTTT.